This is a list of T cell receptor beta chains from one sample in a study of PD-L1 blockade in urothelial cancer. Here immunoSEQ multiplex PCR was the method, and the copy in TCRdb shows in-frame clones only, minus some. The sample lists some 110,000 clones; roughly 90% were seen once. Here the sequenced sample was PBMCs, taken around atezolizumab (anti-PD-L1) treatment. These TCRs come from a man in his 60s with urothelial cancer. Each CDR3 is given without its conserved first and last residue.

TRBV2,TRBJ2-7,ASKRDKASYEQY
TRBV30,TRBJ2-3,AWRSSGRSTDTQY
TRBV19,TRBJ1-5,ASRGGADNQPQH
TRBV7-2,TRBJ2-7,ASSLVESYEQY
TRBV30,TRBJ2-3,AWSPGTVITDTQY
TRBV28,TRBJ2-7,AIHKPGSDYEQY
TRBV5-6,TRBJ2-7,ASSPRDRDYEQY
TRBV4-3,TRBJ2-5,ASSQEFGQGFGTQY
TRBV2,TRBJ2-7,ASREDLDGAYEQY
TRBV19,TRBJ2-3,ASSWDRESDTQY
TRBV5-6,TRBJ1-2,ASSRDYGYT
TRBV7-2,TRBJ1-1,ASSPGQGNTEAF
TRBV5-6,TRBJ2-5,ASSARAVGETQY
TRBV27,TRBJ1-5,ASSFSGSNQPQH
TRBV5-4,TRBJ2-1,ASSLGQGSQGNEQF
TRBV30,TRBJ2-3,AWSVGGNGYTQY
TRBV5-1,TRBJ2-5,ASSLASGGETQY
TRBV19,TRBJ2-5,ASADRGPETQY
TRBV4-1,TRBJ1-5,ASSQDEQGSLPQH
TRBV7-2,TRBJ2-2,ASSLAPGLASNGELF
TRBV18,TRBJ2-1,ASSPKRGGTGEQF
TRBV5-1,TRBJ1-1,ASSFSLVSTEAF
TRBV7-9,TRBJ2-5,ASSLGTQQETQY
TRBV28,TRBJ2-5,ASSLSGSGPRGETQY
TRBV7-3,TRBJ2-5,ASSLKTSLKVPQETQY
TRBV28,TRBJ1-1,ASSLGGARGNTEAF
TRBV4-2,TRBJ2-2,ASSQTKDSANTGELF
TRBV7-9,TRBJ1-3,ASSFLRPPSSGNTIY
TRBV7-2,TRBJ2-7,ASSPGGGGGLTYEQY
TRBV10-3,TRBJ1-5,AINEGSHQPQH
TRBV18,TRBJ1-2,ASSPRNTGDDGYT
TRBV4-1,TRBJ2-7,ASSYRLAGGLSYEQY
TRBV5-1,TRBJ1-2,ASSSGTGGFGYT
TRBV9,TRBJ2-3,ASSVGGLAGDTQY
TRBV9,TRBJ2-5,ASSVGLAETQY
TRBV18,TRBJ1-1,ASSPARGGAANTEAF
TRBV5-1,TRBJ2-3,ASSLARLEGIGTDTQY
TRBV2,TRBJ2-7,ASSETSTGGEQY
TRBV27,TRBJ2-1,ASSSRTGGHEQF
TRBV6-1,TRBJ2-2,ASRRDRGSGELF
TRBV5-8,TRBJ1-5,ASSWDIGAQPQH
TRBV29-1,TRBJ2-4,SAGAENIQY
TRBV30,TRBJ2-7,AWGGGPGTSAYEQY
TRBV11-2,TRBJ2-3,ASSRLAGPATDTQY
TRBV9,TRBJ2-3,ASSPISLAGGRADTQY